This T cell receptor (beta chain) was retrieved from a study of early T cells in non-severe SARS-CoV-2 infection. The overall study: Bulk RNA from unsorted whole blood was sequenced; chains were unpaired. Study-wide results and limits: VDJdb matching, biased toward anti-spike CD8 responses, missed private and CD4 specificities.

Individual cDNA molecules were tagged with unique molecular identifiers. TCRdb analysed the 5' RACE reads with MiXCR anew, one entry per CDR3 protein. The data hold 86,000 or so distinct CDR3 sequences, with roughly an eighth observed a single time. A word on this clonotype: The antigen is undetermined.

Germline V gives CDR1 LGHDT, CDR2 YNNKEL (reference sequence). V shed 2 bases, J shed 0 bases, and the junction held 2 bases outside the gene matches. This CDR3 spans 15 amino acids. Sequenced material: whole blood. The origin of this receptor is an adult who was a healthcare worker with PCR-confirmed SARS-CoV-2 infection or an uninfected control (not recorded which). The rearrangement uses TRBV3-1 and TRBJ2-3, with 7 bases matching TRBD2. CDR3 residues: CASSQTRGSTDTQYF. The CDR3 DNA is TGTGCCAGCAGCCAAACGCGGGGGAGCACAGATACGCAGTATTTT.